The clone carrying this TCR beta chain was counted a single time. The data stem from a study of blood T cell repertoires in COVID-19. Overall study context: Italy, Spain and the United States were the sources of the convalescent and acute COVID-19 samples. Sources were T cells, B-cell-depleted T cells, or PBMCs; the material itself was cDNA or gDNA.

The CDR3 contains 15 residues. Germline V gene data show CDR1 as SGDLS and CDR2 as YYNGEE. Trimming removed 3 bases at V and 0 bases at J, with 10 bases between. The authors' processing: The authors estimated nucleated cell counts from reference gene primer amplification. Assay: immunoSEQ multiplex PCR; the TCRdb copy retains only in-frame clones and omits some. That table furnishes V, J and clone size, whereas the DNA furnished D and trimming. The repertoire holds 300,000 to 450,000 clones, more than 75% seen once, with around 1% in the top ten. This chain links TRBV9 with TRBJ1-5, with a tentative D call TRBD1 (6 bases). The TCR comes from a human donor with acute or convalescent COVID-19. The donor label of this sample is uncertain. Specimen: peripheral blood. This chain's CDR3 is CASSALGGSNQPQHF. The CDR3 DNA is TGTGCCAGCAGCGCCCTAGGGGGTAGCAATCAGCCCCAGCATTTT.